The clone carrying this TCR beta chain was seen a few times. In the study's own analysis: Amplification from reference gene primers served as the basis for estimated nucleated cell counts. TCRdb's copy holds only in-frame clones and misses some; the assay was immunoSEQ multiplex PCR. V and J calls and clone size are as listed in that table; D and trimming were resolved from the DNA. The sample contains about 51,000 clones, around 88% of which appear only once. This specimen belongs to a study of blood T cell repertoires in COVID-19. As for the study in general: Some COVID-19 samples were acute and others convalescent; all came from the United States, Italy and Spain. T cells, B-cell-depleted T cells, or PBMCs provided the cDNA or gDNA that served as material.

The CDR3 has 15 amino acids. V lost 1 base and J 10 bases, leaving 14 bases between the germline ends. Germline values: CDR1 LGHNA, CDR2 YSLEER. The V gene is TRBV4-3, the J gene TRBJ1-6, with TRBD1 as a possible D gene (5 bases). This clonotype originated in a man aged 55-75 years with acute or convalescent COVID-19. Sequenced: peripheral blood. This CDR3 is CASSQGEGVYSPLHF. The CDR3, as DNA: TGCGCCAGCAGCCAAGGGGAAGGGGTCTACTCACCCCTCCACTTT.